The entry that follows covers one T cell receptor (beta chain) sequence. Antigen unknown. V was pared by 10 bases and J by 3 bases, with 7 bases of the junction left unmatched. The CDR3 sequence is 13 residues long. The germline CDR1 and CDR2 sequences are SGHNT and YYREEE (reference sequence). This record belongs to a study of shared clonotypes between healthy human individuals. About the study: Per-donor plates numbered three CD4 naive, three CD4 memory, two CD8 naive and one CD8 memory. Study-wide results and caveats: Naive subsets generally exceeded memory subsets in estimated richness.

The assay was immunoSEQ multiplex PCR, and TCRdb's table has in-frame clones only and misses some. The data contain 2,500,000 or so clones, under 95% of them singletons. The sequenced sample was naive CD4+ T cells from PBMCs. Subset meaning: CD45RA+ positively selected. The chain recombines TRBV5-4 with TRBJ2-7, with TRBD1 matching over 10 bases. The receptor's source is a young man in good health. Some clones in this sample may be carry-over from other donors' samples. This CDR3 reads CASGTGAFYEQYF. CDR3 DNA: TGTGCCTCCGGGACAGGGGCCTTCTACGAGCAGTACTTC. Full variable domain (outside the CDR3, taken from reference TRBV5-4 and TRBJ2-7): ETGVTQSPTHLIKTRGQQVTLRCSSQSGHNTVSWYQQALGQGPQFIFQYYREEENGRGNFPPRFSGLQFPNYSSELNVNALELDDSALYLCASGTGAFYEQYFGPGTRLTVT.